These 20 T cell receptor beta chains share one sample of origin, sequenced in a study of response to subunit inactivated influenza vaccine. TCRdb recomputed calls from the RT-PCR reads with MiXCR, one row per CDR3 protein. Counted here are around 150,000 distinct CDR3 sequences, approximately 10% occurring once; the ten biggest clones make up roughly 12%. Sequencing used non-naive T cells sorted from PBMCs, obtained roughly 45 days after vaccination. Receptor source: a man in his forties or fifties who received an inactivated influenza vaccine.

CDR3 nucleotide sequence: TGTGCCAGCAGCCAGGAATTTACCGGGACAGGAGAAATACCCTACGAGCAGTACTTC. It specifies CASSQEFTGTGEIPYEQYF. The rearrangement uses TRBV3-1 and TRBJ2-7; TRBD1 matches at 8 bases. After removal of 3 bases from V and 2 bases from J, the junction contained 18 bases not matched to a gene. Germline-derived CDR1 and CDR2 are LGHDT and YNNKEL (reference sequence). This CDR3 comprises 19 residues.

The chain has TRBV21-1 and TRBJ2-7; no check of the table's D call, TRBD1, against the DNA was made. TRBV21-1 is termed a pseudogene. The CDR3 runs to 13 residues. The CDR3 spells CASSKTGGHEQYF. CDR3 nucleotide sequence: TGTGCCAGCAGCAAAACAGGGGGCCACGAGCAGTACTTC.

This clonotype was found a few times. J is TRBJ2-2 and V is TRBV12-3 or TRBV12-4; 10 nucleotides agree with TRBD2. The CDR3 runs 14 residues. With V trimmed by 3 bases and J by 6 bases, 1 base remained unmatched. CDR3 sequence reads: CASSFLAGAGELFF. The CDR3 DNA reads TGTGCCAGCAGTTTCCTAGCGGGAGCCGGGGAGCTGTTTTTT.

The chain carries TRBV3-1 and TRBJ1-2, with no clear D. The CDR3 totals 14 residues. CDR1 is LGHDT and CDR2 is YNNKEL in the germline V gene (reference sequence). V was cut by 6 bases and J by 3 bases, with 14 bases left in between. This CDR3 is CASRDNDVDYGYTF. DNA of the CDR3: TGTGCCAGCAGGGATAACGATGTGGACTATGGCTACACCTTC.

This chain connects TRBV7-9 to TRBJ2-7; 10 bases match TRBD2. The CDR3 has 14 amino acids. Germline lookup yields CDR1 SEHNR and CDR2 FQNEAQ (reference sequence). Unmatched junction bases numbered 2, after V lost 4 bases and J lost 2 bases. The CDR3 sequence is CASSWSGRAYEQYF. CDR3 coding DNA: TGTGCCAGCAGCTGGAGCGGGAGGGCCTACGAGCAGTACTTC.

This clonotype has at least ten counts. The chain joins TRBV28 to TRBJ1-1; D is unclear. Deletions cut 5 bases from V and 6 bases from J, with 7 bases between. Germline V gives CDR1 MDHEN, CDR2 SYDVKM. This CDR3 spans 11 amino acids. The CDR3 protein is CASSLRAEAFF. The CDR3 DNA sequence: TGTGCCAGCAGTCTGAGGGCTGAAGCTTTCTTT.

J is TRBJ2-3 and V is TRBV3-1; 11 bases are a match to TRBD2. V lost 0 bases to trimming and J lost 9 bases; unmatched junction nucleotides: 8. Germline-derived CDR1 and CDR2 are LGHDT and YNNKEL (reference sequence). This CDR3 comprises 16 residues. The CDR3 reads CASSQDLAGGGETQYF. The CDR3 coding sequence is TGTGCCAGCAGCCAAGACCTAGCGGGGGGAGGAGAGACGCAGTATTTT.

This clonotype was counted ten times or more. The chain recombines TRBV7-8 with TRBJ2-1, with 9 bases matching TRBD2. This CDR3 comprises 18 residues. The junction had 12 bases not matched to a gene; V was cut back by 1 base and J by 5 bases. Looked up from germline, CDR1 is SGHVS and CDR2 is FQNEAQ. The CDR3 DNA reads TGTGCCAGCAGCTTAGAATCCTCGTGGCTAGCGGGGAACAATGAGCAGTTCTTC. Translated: CASSLESSWLAGNNEQFF. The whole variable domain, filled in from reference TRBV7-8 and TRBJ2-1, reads GAGVSQSPRYKVAKRGQDVALRCDPISGHVSLFWYQQALGQGPEFLTYFQNEAQLDKSGLPSDRFFAERPEGSVSTLKIQRTQQEDSAVYLCASSLESSWLAGNNEQFFGPGTRLTVL.

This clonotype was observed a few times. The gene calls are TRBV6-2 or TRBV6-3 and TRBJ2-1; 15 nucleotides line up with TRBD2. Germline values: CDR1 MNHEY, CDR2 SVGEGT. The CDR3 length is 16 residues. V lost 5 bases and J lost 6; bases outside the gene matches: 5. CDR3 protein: CASSALGLAGGNEQFF. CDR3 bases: TGTGCCAGCAGTGCCCTGGGACTAGCGGGAGGCAATGAGCAGTTCTTC.

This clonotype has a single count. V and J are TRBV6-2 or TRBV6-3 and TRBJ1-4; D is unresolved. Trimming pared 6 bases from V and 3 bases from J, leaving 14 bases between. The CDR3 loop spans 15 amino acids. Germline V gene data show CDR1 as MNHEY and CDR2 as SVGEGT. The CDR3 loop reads CASSRRPGANEKLFF. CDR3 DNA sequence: TGTGCCAGCAGCCGCCGACCGGGAGCTAATGAAAAACTGTTTTTT.

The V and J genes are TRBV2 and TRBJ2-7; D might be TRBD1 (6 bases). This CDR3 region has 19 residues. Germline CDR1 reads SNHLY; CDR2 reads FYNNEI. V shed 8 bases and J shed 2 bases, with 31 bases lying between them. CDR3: CASAPPRYSGQRVTYEQYF. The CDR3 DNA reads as TGTGCCAGCGCACCCCCTAGATACTCAGGACAGAGGGTTACCTACGAGCAGTACTTC.

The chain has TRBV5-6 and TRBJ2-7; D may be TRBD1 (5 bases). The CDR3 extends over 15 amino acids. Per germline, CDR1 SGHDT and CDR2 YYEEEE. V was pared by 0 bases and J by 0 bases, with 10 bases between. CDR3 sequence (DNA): TGTGCCAGCAGCTTGGAGGGGCTGAGCTCCTACGAGCAGTACTTC. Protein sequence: CASSLEGLSSYEQYF.

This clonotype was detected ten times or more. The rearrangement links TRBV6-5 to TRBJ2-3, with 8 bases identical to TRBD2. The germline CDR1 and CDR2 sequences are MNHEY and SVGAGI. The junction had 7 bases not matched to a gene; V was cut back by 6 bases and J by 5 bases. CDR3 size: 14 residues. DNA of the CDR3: TGTGCCAGCAGCCCCGGGGGGGCCATAGATACGCAGTATTTT. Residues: CASSPGGAIDTQYF.

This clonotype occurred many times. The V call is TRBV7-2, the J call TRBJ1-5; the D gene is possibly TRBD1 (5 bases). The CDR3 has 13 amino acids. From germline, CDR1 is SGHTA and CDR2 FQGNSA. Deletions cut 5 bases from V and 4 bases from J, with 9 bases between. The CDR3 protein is CASSRSGNQPQHF. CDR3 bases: TGTGCCAGCAGCCGATCAGGGAATCAGCCCCAGCATTTT. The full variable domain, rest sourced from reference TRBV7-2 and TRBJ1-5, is GAGVSQSPSNKVTEKGKDVELRCDPISGHTALYWYRQSLGQGLEFLIYFQGNSAPDKSGLPSDRFSAERTGGSVSTLTIQRTQQEDSAVYLCASSRSGNQPQHFGDGTRLSIL.

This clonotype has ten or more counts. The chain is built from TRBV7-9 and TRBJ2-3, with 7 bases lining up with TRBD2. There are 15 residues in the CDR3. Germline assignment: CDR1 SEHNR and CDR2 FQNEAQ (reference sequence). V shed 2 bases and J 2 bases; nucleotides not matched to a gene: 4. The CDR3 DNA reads TGTGCCAGCAGCTTATCTCGGGGGGTCACAGATACGCAGTATTTT. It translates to CASSLSRGVTDTQYF.

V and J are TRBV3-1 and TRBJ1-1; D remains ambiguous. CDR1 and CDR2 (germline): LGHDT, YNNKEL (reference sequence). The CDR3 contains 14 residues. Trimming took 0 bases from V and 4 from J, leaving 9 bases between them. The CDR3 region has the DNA TGTGCCAGCAGCCAAGAGCCGGGTGGCACTGAAGCTTTCTTT. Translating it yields CASSQEPGGTEAFF.

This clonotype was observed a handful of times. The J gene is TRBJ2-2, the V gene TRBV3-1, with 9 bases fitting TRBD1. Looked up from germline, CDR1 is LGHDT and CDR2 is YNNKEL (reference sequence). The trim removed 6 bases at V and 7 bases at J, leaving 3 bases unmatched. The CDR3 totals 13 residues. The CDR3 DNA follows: TGTGCCAGCAGAGGGACAGGGTACGGGGAGCTGTTTTTT. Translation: CASRGTGYGELFF.

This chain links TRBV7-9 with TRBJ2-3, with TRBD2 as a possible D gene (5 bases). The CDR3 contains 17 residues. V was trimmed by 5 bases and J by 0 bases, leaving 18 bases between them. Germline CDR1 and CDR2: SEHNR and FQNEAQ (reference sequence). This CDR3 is CASSPQRTGASTDTQYF. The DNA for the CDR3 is TGTGCCAGCAGCCCGCAACGGACTGGAGCTAGCACAGATACGCAGTATTTT.

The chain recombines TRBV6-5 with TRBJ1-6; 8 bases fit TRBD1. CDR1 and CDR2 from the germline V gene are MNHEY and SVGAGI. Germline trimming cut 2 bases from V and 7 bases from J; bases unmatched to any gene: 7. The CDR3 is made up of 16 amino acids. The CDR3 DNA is TGTGCCAGCAGTTACACCCGACGACAGGGGAATTCACCCCTCCACTTT. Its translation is CASSYTRRQGNSPLHF.

Here the CDR3 reads CASSKRQGGGTDTQYF. In nucleotides, the CDR3 is TGTGCCAGCAGCAAGAGACAGGGGGGAGGCACAGATACGCAGTATTTT. V usage is TRBV7-2 and J usage is TRBJ2-3; TRBD1 matches at 9 bases. The CDR3 runs to 16 residues. The germline V gene encodes CDR1 SGHTA and CDR2 FQGNSA. After removal of 5 bases from V and 1 base from J, the junction contained 7 bases not matched to a gene.